The clone carrying this T cell receptor (beta chain) was seen a handful of times. These data are taken from a study of blood T cell repertoires in COVID-19. Study-wide context: Samples came from the United States, Italy and Spain, spanning acute and convalescent COVID-19. The analysed material was cDNA or gDNA that came from T cells, B-cell-depleted T cells, or PBMCs.

Per the original data handling: Estimated nucleated cell counts came from reference gene primer amplification. Produced via immunoSEQ multiplex PCR; TCRdb's table is partial and in-frame only. V and J calls and clone size are those listed in that table; D and trimming were worked out from the DNA. Of 400,000 or so clones detected, around 87% appear once; the ten largest clones hold about 3%. The clonotype originates from a human donor in a cohort sampled during active COVID-19. Input material: peripheral blood.

CDR3 residues: CAISRLAGGTYEQYF. The DNA of the CDR3 is TGTGCCATCAGTAGACTAGCGGGAGGCACCTACGAGCAGTACTTC. This chain connects TRBV10-3 to TRBJ2-7, with 13 nucleotides matching TRBD2. The CDR3 consists of 15 residues. V dropped 5 bases and J dropped 2; count of bases not matched to a gene: 3. The germline gives CDR1 ENHRY, CDR2 SYGVKD.